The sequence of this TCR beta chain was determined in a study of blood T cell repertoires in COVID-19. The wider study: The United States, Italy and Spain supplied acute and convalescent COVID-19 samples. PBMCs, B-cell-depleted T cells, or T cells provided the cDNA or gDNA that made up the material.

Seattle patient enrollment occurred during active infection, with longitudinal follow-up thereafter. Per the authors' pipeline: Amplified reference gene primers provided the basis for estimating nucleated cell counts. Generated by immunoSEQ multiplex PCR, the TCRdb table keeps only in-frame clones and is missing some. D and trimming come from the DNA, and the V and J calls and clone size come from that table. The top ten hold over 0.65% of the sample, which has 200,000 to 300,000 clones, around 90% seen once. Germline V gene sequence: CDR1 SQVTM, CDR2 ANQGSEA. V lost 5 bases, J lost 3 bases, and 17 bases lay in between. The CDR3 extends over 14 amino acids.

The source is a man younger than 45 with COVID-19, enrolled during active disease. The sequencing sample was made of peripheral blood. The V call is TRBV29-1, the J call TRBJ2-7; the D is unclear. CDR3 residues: CSVLVSLAYYEQYF. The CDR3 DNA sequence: TGCAGCGTTCTCGTGAGTCTCGCCTACTACGAGCAGTACTTC.